Listed below are T cell receptor beta chains from one sample, sequenced in a study of OX40 agonist ivuxolimab in advanced cancers. Assay used: immunoSEQ multiplex PCR; TCRdb lists only in-frame clones, some missing. The sample includes approximately 52,000 clones, approximately 84% of them seen just once. The input for sequencing was CD4+ or CD8+ T cells sorted from blood, taken in a trial of the OX40 agonist ivuxolimab. The receptors come from an adult with an advanced solid tumor such as melanoma, head and neck, liver or kidney cancer. Each CDR3 is given with its conserved first and last residue. D genes are given only for firm matches. Expanded clones get a size class; other rows say once, few or many, or leave the size out.

d_call: .
v_call: TRBV7-6
cdr3_length: 18
clone_size: .
j_call: TRBJ1-4
cdr3_nt: TGTGCCAGCAGCTTAGGTAGCCGGGGGCATATGACTAATGAAAAACTGTTTTTT
cdr3_aa: CASSLGSRGHMTNEKLFF

d_call: TRBD1
v_call: TRBV5-4
cdr3_length: 13
clone_size: .
j_call: TRBJ1-2
cdr3_nt: TGTGCCAGCAGCTTACAGGGGGACTATGGCTACACCTTC
cdr3_aa: CASSLQGDYGYTF

d_call: TRBD1
v_call: TRBV18
cdr3_length: 13
clone_size: .
j_call: TRBJ2-7
cdr3_nt: TGTGCCAGCTCACTGGGACAGATCTACGAGCAGTACTTC
cdr3_aa: CASSLGQIYEQYF

d_call: .
v_call: TRBV5-1
cdr3_length: 16
clone_size: .
j_call: TRBJ1-3
cdr3_nt: TGCGCCAGCAGTCAGGAACAGGGTTACCCTGGAAACACCATATATTTT
cdr3_aa: CASSQEQGYPGNTIYF

d_call: .
v_call: TRBV9
cdr3_length: 16
clone_size: few
j_call: TRBJ1-4
cdr3_nt: TGTGCCAGCAGCGTAGCTCCGATAACAACTAATGAAAAACTGTTTTTT
cdr3_aa: CASSVAPITTNEKLFF

d_call: .
v_call: TRBV5-5
cdr3_length: 12
clone_size: .
j_call: TRBJ1-1
cdr3_nt: TGTGCCAGCAGCTTGACATGGTCTGAAGCTTTCTTT
cdr3_aa: CASSLTWSEAFF

d_call: .
v_call: TRBV5-5
cdr3_length: 16
clone_size: few
j_call: TRBJ1-5
cdr3_nt: TGTGCCAGCAGCTTGGCGCAGTTAGGGGGCAATCAGCCCCAGCATTTT
cdr3_aa: CASSLAQLGGNQPQHF

d_call: .
v_call: TRBV6-1
cdr3_length: 11
clone_size: few
j_call: TRBJ2-1
cdr3_nt: TGTGCCAGCAGTGCGGAGTTTGAGCAGTTCTTC
cdr3_aa: CASSAEFEQFF

d_call: .
v_call: TRBV11-2
cdr3_length: 11
clone_size: .
j_call: TRBJ2-5
cdr3_nt: TGTGCCAGCAGCCCCAGAGAGACCCAGTACTTC
cdr3_aa: CASSPRETQYF

d_call: TRBD2
v_call: TRBV9
cdr3_length: 18
clone_size: .
j_call: TRBJ2-2
cdr3_nt: TGTGCCAGCAGCGCGGGACTAGCGGGAAATACCCGTGGCGGGGAGCTGTTTTTT
cdr3_aa: CASSAGLAGNTRGGELFF

d_call: .
v_call: TRBV20-1
cdr3_length: 11
clone_size: .
j_call: TRBJ2-4
cdr3_nt: TGCAGTGCCCAGCACCAAAACATTCAGTACTTC
cdr3_aa: CSAQHQNIQYF

d_call: .
v_call: TRBV29-1
cdr3_length: 13
clone_size: .
j_call: TRBJ2-2
cdr3_nt: TGCAGCGCCGGGACTTTCGACACCGGGGAGCTGTTTTTT
cdr3_aa: CSAGTFDTGELFF

d_call: .
v_call: TRBV28
cdr3_length: 16
clone_size: .
j_call: TRBJ2-5
cdr3_nt: TGTGCCAGCAGTTCCAACCGGGACAACCCCCGTAATACCCAGTACTTC
cdr3_aa: CASSSNRDNPRNTQYF

d_call: .
v_call: TRBV4-2
cdr3_length: 13
clone_size: .
j_call: TRBJ1-5
cdr3_nt: TGTGCCAGCAGCCAACCAGGGAATCAGCCCCAGCATTTT
cdr3_aa: CASSQPGNQPQHF

d_call: TRBD2
v_call: TRBV29-1
cdr3_length: 18
clone_size: .
j_call: TRBJ2-3
cdr3_nt: TGCAGCGTTGAAATCTTTCTTAGCGGGAGGTCTAGCACAGATACGCAGTATTTT
cdr3_aa: CSVEIFLSGRSSTDTQYF

d_call: TRBD1
v_call: TRBV28
cdr3_length: 14
clone_size: .
j_call: TRBJ1-2
cdr3_nt: TGTGCCAGCACCATTAACAGGGGGGGATCCGGCTACACCTTC
cdr3_aa: CASTINRGGSGYTF

d_call: .
v_call: TRBV5-1
cdr3_length: 15
clone_size: .
j_call: TRBJ1-4
cdr3_nt: TGCGCCAGCAGCTTGGTGGGACAAAGTAATGAAAAACTGTTTTTT
cdr3_aa: CASSLVGQSNEKLFF

d_call: .
v_call: TRBV11-2
cdr3_length: 12
clone_size: .
j_call: TRBJ2-5
cdr3_nt: TGTGCCAGCAGCTTAGATGGAGAGACCCAGTACTTC
cdr3_aa: CASSLDGETQYF

d_call: .
v_call: TRBV4-1
cdr3_length: 14
clone_size: .
j_call: TRBJ1-2
cdr3_nt: TGCGCCAGCAGCCAGGTAACAGGGAACTATGGCTACACCTTC
cdr3_aa: CASSQVTGNYGYTF

d_call: .
v_call: TRBV28
cdr3_length: 13
clone_size: .
j_call: TRBJ1-2
cdr3_nt: TGTGCCAGCACCACTTGGGGTCTTCATGGCTACACCTTC
cdr3_aa: CASTTWGLHGYTF

d_call: .
v_call: TRBV7-6
cdr3_length: 18
clone_size: .
j_call: TRBJ2-3
cdr3_nt: TGTGCCAGCAGCTTAGAGGTGGGGAGCGGAGCTAGCACAGATACGCAGTATTTT
cdr3_aa: CASSLEVGSGASTDTQYF

d_call: TRBD2
v_call: TRBV6-1
cdr3_length: 12
clone_size: .
j_call: TRBJ2-1
cdr3_nt: TGTGCCAGGGCAGCGGGAGTGGATGAGCAGTTCTTC
cdr3_aa: CARAAGVDEQFF

d_call: .
v_call: TRBV5-4
cdr3_length: 12
clone_size: .
j_call: TRBJ2-2
cdr3_nt: TGTGCCAGCAAACAAATGGCCGGGGAGCTGTTTTTT
cdr3_aa: CASKQMAGELFF

d_call: TRBD1
v_call: TRBV11-2
cdr3_length: 12
clone_size: once
j_call: TRBJ2-7
cdr3_nt: TGTGCCAGCAGCCAGGGGGTTTACGAGCAGTACTTC
cdr3_aa: CASSQGVYEQYF

d_call: .
v_call: TRBV5-1
cdr3_length: 16
clone_size: .
j_call: TRBJ2-7
cdr3_nt: TGCGCCAGCAGCTTAATGGGGTACCTAGAACCTTCCGAGCAGTACTTC
cdr3_aa: CASSLMGYLEPSEQYF

d_call: TRBD2
v_call: TRBV28
cdr3_length: 16
clone_size: .
j_call: TRBJ2-1
cdr3_nt: TGTGCCAGCAGTATATCCGGACTAGCGGGATACAATGAGCAGTTCTTC
cdr3_aa: CASSISGLAGYNEQFF

d_call: .
v_call: TRBV29-1
cdr3_length: 11
clone_size: once
j_call: TRBJ1-2
cdr3_nt: TGCAGCGCCACCGTTAACTATGGCTACACCTTC
cdr3_aa: CSATVNYGYTF

d_call: .
v_call: TRBV4-1
cdr3_length: 13
clone_size: .
j_call: TRBJ1-6
cdr3_nt: TGCGCCAGCAGCCAAGGTTTAGAGTCACCCCTCCACTTT
cdr3_aa: CASSQGLESPLHF

d_call: .
v_call: TRBV11-3
cdr3_length: 17
clone_size: .
j_call: TRBJ2-1
cdr3_nt: TGTGCCAGCAGCCCCCCCGGCGGGACATCGCTTTACAATGAGCAGTTCTTC
cdr3_aa: CASSPPGGTSLYNEQFF

d_call: TRBD1
v_call: TRBV7-7
cdr3_length: 13
clone_size: once
j_call: TRBJ2-3
cdr3_nt: TGTGCTAGCAGCCTTGGACAGGGAGATACGCAGTATTTT
cdr3_aa: CASSLGQGDTQYF

d_call: .
v_call: TRBV10-3
cdr3_length: 13
clone_size: .
j_call: TRBJ2-1
cdr3_nt: TGTGCCATCCGTGGCGAGGTCCACAATGAGCAGTTCTTC
cdr3_aa: CAIRGEVHNEQFF

d_call: .
v_call: TRBV27
cdr3_length: 13
clone_size: .
j_call: TRBJ2-3
cdr3_nt: TGTGCCAGCAAGGTGGGCGGCACAGATACGCAGTATTTT
cdr3_aa: CASKVGGTDTQYF

d_call: TRBD2
v_call: TRBV9
cdr3_length: 15
clone_size: .
j_call: TRBJ2-5
cdr3_nt: TGTGCCAGCAGCCGAGGGACTAGCGGACAAGAGACCCAGTACTTC
cdr3_aa: CASSRGTSGQETQYF

d_call: TRBD1
v_call: TRBV14
cdr3_length: 16
clone_size: .
j_call: TRBJ1-2
cdr3_nt: TGTGCCAGCAGCCAAGTAGGAGCAGGGGGCGTCTATGGCTACACCTTC
cdr3_aa: CASSQVGAGGVYGYTF

d_call: TRBD2
v_call: TRBV28
cdr3_length: 19
clone_size: .
j_call: TRBJ2-1
cdr3_nt: TGTGCCAGCAGTTTAACTGGGATTGGTAGCGGGAGGATGGACAATGAGCAGTTCTTC
cdr3_aa: CASSLTGIGSGRMDNEQFF

d_call: .
v_call: TRBV5-4
cdr3_length: 12
clone_size: .
j_call: TRBJ2-3
cdr3_nt: TGTGCCAGCAGCTCGGACACAGATACGCAGTATTTT
cdr3_aa: CASSSDTDTQYF

d_call: TRBD1
v_call: TRBV19
cdr3_length: 12
clone_size: .
j_call: TRBJ1-5
cdr3_nt: TGTGCTAGAGGGCAGGGGGAACAGCCCCAGCATTTT
cdr3_aa: CARGQGEQPQHF

d_call: .
v_call: TRBV5-1
cdr3_length: 17
clone_size: .
j_call: TRBJ1-4
cdr3_nt: TGCGCCAGCAGCCCCCCCCCTTTGGGCAGAGGGCGGAGGGAACTGTTTTTT
cdr3_aa: CASSPPPLGRGRRELFF

d_call: .
v_call: TRBV30
cdr3_length: 13
clone_size: .
j_call: TRBJ2-7
cdr3_nt: TGTGCCTGGAGTGTACGAGGAGGTCACGAGCAGTACTTC
cdr3_aa: CAWSVRGGHEQYF

d_call: TRBD1
v_call: TRBV5-4
cdr3_length: 14
clone_size: .
j_call: TRBJ1-1
cdr3_nt: TGTGCCAGCAGCTTAGACAGGGGGAACACTGAAGCTTTCTTT
cdr3_aa: CASSLDRGNTEAFF

d_call: TRBD2
v_call: TRBV5-1
cdr3_length: 17
clone_size: .
j_call: TRBJ2-7
cdr3_nt: TGCGCCAGCAGCTCCGCCCCTATACTAGCGGGAGGTTACGAGCAGTACTTC
cdr3_aa: CASSSAPILAGGYEQYF

d_call: .
v_call: TRBV19
cdr3_length: 19
clone_size: .
j_call: TRBJ1-2
cdr3_nt: TGTGCCAGTGACGATACCACCGACTCGGGCAGTGTTATACCCTATGGCTACACCTTC
cdr3_aa: CASDDTTDSGSVIPYGYTF

d_call: .
v_call: TRBV7-9
cdr3_length: 12
clone_size: few
j_call: TRBJ2-7
cdr3_nt: TGTGCCAGCAGCTTATCCATTTACGAGCAGTACTTC
cdr3_aa: CASSLSIYEQYF

d_call: .
v_call: TRBV30
cdr3_length: 12
clone_size: few
j_call: TRBJ1-1
cdr3_nt: TGTGCCTGGAGTAGGGGAGGCACTGAAGCTTTCTTT
cdr3_aa: CAWSRGGTEAFF

d_call: .
v_call: TRBV5-5
cdr3_length: 11
clone_size: .
j_call: TRBJ2-3
cdr3_nt: TGTGCCAGCAGCTTGGATGTTACGCAGTATTTT
cdr3_aa: CASSLDVTQYF

d_call: .
v_call: TRBV19
cdr3_length: 15
clone_size: .
j_call: TRBJ1-1
cdr3_nt: TGTGCCAGTAGTATAGGGCAGGGTAAGAACACTGAAGCTTTCTTT
cdr3_aa: CASSIGQGKNTEAFF

d_call: .
v_call: TRBV4-2
cdr3_length: 15
clone_size: once
j_call: TRBJ2-5
cdr3_nt: TGTGCCAGCAGCCAAGAAAGGGGAGGGGGTGTGACCCAGTACTTC
cdr3_aa: CASSQERGGGVTQYF

d_call: .
v_call: TRBV11-3
cdr3_length: 14
clone_size: .
j_call: TRBJ2-1
cdr3_nt: TGTGCCAGCAGCCTAGGTAACTCCTACAATGAGCAGTTCTTC
cdr3_aa: CASSLGNSYNEQFF

d_call: .
v_call: TRBV27
cdr3_length: 15
clone_size: .
j_call: TRBJ2-3
cdr3_nt: TGTGCCAGCAGTTTAAATTTAGGGTATGGGGATACGCAGTATTTT
cdr3_aa: CASSLNLGYGDTQYF

d_call: .
v_call: TRBV29-1
cdr3_length: 13
clone_size: .
j_call: TRBJ2-1
cdr3_nt: TGCAGCGTTGACGGGCCCTCCTACAATGAGCAGTTCTTC
cdr3_aa: CSVDGPSYNEQFF

d_call: TRBD1
v_call: TRBV28
cdr3_length: 15
clone_size: .
j_call: TRBJ1-2
cdr3_nt: TGTGCCAGCGTAGGCAGGGGGCCGTCAGCCTATGGCTACACCTTC
cdr3_aa: CASVGRGPSAYGYTF

d_call: TRBD2
v_call: TRBV11-2
cdr3_length: 17
clone_size: .
j_call: TRBJ2-7
cdr3_nt: TGTGCCAGCAGCCGTAGGGGACTAGCGAGCCTTTCCTACGAGCAGTACTTC
cdr3_aa: CASSRRGLASLSYEQYF

d_call: .
v_call: TRBV5-1
cdr3_length: 14
clone_size: .
j_call: TRBJ2-2
cdr3_nt: TGCGCCAGCAAGGAGGGAAGTGGCACCGGGGAGCTGTTTTTT
cdr3_aa: CASKEGSGTGELFF

d_call: .
v_call: TRBV2
cdr3_length: 14
clone_size: .
j_call: TRBJ2-2
cdr3_nt: TGTGCCAGCAGGGGGGACATTGGAACCGGGGAGCTGTTTTTT
cdr3_aa: CASRGDIGTGELFF

d_call: TRBD2
v_call: TRBV7-9
cdr3_length: 14
clone_size: once
j_call: TRBJ2-3
cdr3_nt: TGTGCCAGTTCACCCGGACTAGCGAGGGATACGCAGTATTTT
cdr3_aa: CASSPGLARDTQYF

d_call: .
v_call: TRBV5-5
cdr3_length: 13
clone_size: .
j_call: TRBJ2-5
cdr3_nt: TGTGCCAGCAGCTTGCAGGGAGTGGAGACCCAGTACTTC
cdr3_aa: CASSLQGVETQYF

d_call: TRBD1
v_call: TRBV19
cdr3_length: 14
clone_size: few
j_call: TRBJ1-1
cdr3_nt: TGTGCCAGTACCCCGGACAGGGAGGGCACTGAAGCTTTCTTT
cdr3_aa: CASTPDREGTEAFF

d_call: .
v_call: TRBV9
cdr3_length: 12
clone_size: .
j_call: TRBJ2-3
cdr3_nt: TGTGCCAGCAGCGTAGTAACAGATACGCAGTATTTT
cdr3_aa: CASSVVTDTQYF

d_call: .
v_call: TRBV20-1
cdr3_length: 11
clone_size: .
j_call: TRBJ2-5
cdr3_nt: TGCAGTGCGGTGACACAAGAGACCCAGTACTTC
cdr3_aa: CSAVTQETQYF